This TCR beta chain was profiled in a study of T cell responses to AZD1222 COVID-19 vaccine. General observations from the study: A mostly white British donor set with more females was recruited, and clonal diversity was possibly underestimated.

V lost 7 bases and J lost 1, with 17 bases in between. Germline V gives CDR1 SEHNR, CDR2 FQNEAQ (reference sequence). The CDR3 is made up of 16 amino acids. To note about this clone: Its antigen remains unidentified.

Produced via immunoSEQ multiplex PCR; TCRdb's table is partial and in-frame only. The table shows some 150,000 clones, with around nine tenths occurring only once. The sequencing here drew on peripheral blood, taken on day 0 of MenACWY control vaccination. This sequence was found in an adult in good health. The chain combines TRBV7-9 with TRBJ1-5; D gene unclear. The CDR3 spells CASTLWAGESNQPQHF. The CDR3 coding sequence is TGTGCCAGCACCCTGTGGGCTGGGGAGAGCAATCAGCCCCAGCATTTT.